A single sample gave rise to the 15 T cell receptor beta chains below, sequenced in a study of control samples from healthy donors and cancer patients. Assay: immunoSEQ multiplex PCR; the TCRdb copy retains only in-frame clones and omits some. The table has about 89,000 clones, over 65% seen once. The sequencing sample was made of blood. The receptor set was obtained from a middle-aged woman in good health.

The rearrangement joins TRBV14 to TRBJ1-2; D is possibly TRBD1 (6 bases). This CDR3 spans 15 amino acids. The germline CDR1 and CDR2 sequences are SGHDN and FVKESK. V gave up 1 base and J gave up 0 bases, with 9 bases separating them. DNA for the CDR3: TGTGCCAGCAGCCAAGTCGGGGGCACTAACTATGGCTACACCTTC. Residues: CASSQVGGTNYGYTF.

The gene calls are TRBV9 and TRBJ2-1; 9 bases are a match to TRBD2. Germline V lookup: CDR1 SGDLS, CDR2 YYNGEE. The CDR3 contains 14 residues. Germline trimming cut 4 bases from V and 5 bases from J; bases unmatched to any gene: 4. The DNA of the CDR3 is TGTGCCAGCAGCCCCCTAGCGGGGAACAATGAGCAGTTCTTC. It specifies CASSPLAGNNEQFF.

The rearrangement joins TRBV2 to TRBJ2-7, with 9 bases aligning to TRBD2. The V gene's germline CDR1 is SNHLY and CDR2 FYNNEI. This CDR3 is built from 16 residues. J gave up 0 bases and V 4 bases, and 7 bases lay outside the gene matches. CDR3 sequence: CASSGGAGGISYEQYF. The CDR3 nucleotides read TGTGCCAGCAGTGGTGGCGCGGGGGGGATCTCCTACGAGCAGTACTTC.

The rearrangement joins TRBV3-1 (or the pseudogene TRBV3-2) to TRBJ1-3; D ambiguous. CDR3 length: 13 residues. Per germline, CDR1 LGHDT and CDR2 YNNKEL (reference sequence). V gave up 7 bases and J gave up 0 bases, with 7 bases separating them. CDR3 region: CASIAPSGNTIYF. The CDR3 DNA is TGTGCCAGCATCGCCCCCTCTGGAAACACCATATATTTT.

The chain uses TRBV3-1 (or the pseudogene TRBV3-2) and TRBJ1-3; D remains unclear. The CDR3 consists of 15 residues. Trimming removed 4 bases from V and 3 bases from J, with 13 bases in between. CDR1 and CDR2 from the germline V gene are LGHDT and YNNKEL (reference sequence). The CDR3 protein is CASSRVTAGGNTIYF. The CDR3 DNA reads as TGTGCCAGCAGCCGGGTAACGGCTGGTGGAAACACCATATATTTT.

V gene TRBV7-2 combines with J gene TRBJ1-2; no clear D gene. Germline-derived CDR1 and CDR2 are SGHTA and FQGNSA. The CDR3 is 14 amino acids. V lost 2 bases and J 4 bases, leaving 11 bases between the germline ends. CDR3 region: CASSLSKKGYGYTF. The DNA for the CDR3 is TGTGCCAGCAGCTTATCTAAAAAGGGCTATGGCTACACCTTC.

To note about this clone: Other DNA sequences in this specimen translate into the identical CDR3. CDR3: CASSLHSGGVYEQYF. CDR3 in DNA: TGTGCCAGCAGCTTACATAGCGGGGGGGTGTACGAGCAGTACTTC. The chain links TRBV7-2 to TRBJ2-7; 11 bases line up with TRBD2. This CDR3 has 15 amino acids. Germline CDR1 and CDR2: SGHTA and FQGNSA. The J segment lost 4 bases and the V segment lost 2 bases, leaving 4 bases of the junction unmatched.

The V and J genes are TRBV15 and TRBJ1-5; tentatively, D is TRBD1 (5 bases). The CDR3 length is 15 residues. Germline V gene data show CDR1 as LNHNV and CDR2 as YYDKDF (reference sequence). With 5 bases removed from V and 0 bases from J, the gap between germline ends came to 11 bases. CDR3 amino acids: CATSAGRGSNQPQHF. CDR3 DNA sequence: TGTGCCACCAGCGCCGGGAGGGGTAGCAATCAGCCCCAGCATTTT.

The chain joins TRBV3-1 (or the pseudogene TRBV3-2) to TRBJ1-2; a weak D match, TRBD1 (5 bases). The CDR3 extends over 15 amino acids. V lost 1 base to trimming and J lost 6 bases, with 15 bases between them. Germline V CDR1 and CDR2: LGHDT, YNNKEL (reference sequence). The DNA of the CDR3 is TGTGCCAGCAGCCAAGGGCCGGGACCCCAGCATGGCTACACCTTC. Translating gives CASSQGPGPQHGYTF.

DNA of the CDR3: TGTGCCTGGAGTGGGGGACAGGGGCCTTCCTACGAGCAGTACTTC. Its protein product is CAWSGGQGPSYEQYF. The chain links TRBV30 to TRBJ2-7; TRBD1 matches at 10 bases. The germline gives CDR1 GTSNPN, CDR2 SVGIG (reference sequence). The CDR3 spans 15 residues. After removal of 1 base from V and 1 base from J, the junction contained 4 bases not matched to a gene.

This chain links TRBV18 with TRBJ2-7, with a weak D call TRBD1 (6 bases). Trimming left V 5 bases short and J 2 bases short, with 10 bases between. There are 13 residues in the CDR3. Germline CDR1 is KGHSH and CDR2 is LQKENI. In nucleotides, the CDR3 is TGTGCCAGCTCAGCAGGACAGACCTACGAGCAGTACTTC. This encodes CASSAGQTYEQYF.

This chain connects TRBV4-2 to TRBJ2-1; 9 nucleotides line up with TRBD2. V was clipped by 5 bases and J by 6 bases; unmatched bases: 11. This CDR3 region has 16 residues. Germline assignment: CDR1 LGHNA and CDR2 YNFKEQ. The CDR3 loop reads CASSDPTQRGVNEQFF. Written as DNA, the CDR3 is TGTGCCAGCAGCGACCCCACCCAGCGGGGGGTCAATGAGCAGTTCTTC.

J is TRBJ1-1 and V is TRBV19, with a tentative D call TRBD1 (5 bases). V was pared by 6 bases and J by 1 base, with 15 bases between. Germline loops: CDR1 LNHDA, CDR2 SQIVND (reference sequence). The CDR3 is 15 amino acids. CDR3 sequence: CASRQQTQGNTEAFF. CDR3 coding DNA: TGTGCCAGTAGGCAACAGACTCAGGGGAACACTGAAGCTTTCTTT.

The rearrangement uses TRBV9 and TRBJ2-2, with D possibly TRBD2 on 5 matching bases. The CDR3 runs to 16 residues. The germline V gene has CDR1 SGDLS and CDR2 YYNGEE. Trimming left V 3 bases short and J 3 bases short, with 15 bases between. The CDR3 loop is CASSDGLFPHTGELFF. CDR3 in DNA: TGTGCCAGCAGCGACGGACTGTTTCCCCACACCGGGGAGCTGTTTTTT.

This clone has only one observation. The CDR3 nucleotides are TGCGCCAGCAGCTTGGTTGGGACAGGGATTGGAAACACCATATATTTT. Residues: CASSLVGTGIGNTIYF. The V gene is TRBV5-1, the J gene TRBJ1-3; 9 bases align to TRBD1. J was trimmed by 3 bases and V by 0 bases; bases with no gene match: 4. The CDR3 length is 16 residues. CDR1 and CDR2 (germline): SGHRS, YFSETQ.